The sequence of this TCR beta chain was determined in a study of blood T cell repertoires in COVID-19. The germline V and J ends were trimmed by 6 bases and 8 bases, with 22 bases remaining between them. The CDR3 spans 15 residues. Germline CDR1 reads MDHEN; CDR2 reads SYDVKM. Repertoires were generated with immunoSEQ multiplex PCR, while TCRdb's copy carries only in-frame clones and drops some. The repertoire includes roughly 220,000 clones, approximately 84% of them detected once, and over 2.5% sits in the top ten. This chain links TRBV28 with TRBJ1-2; possible D gene TRBD1, 6 bases. Source material: peripheral blood. The receptor's source is a man aged 50 to 59 who had recovered from COVID-19. CDR3 DNA sequence: TGTGCCAGCAGATCCCCCGGCAGGGGTCCCTGGGGCTACACCTTC. Translating it yields CASRSPGRGPWGYTF.